This T cell receptor (beta chain) came from a study of cytomegalovirus exposure and HLA in healthy donors. Findings of the study overall: When a later analysis compared HLA-associated TCR beta chains with equally common others, the HLA-associated chains turned out to be more clonally expanded and to have lower generation probabilities. Presence/absence analyses took donor sequencing depth as roughly uniform. HLA restriction was apparent for most CMV-associated TCR beta chains in a later analysis.

With 60 Vbeta and 13 Jbeta primers, the PCR was carried out. TCRdb's copy holds only in-frame clones and misses some; the assay was immunoSEQ multiplex PCR. The data contain about 190,000 clones, approximately 81% of them seen just once; the ten biggest clones take up around 0.26%. CDR3 length equals 13 residues. V was clipped by 2 bases and J by 1 base, with 6 bases between them. Germline V lookup: CDR1 SGHKS, CDR2 YYEKEE (reference sequence). With regard to this clone: The antigen remains unidentified.

Likely unrecorded immune exposures existed in these nominally healthy donors. The chain is built from TRBV5-5 and TRBJ1-1; D ambiguous. This sequence was found in a boy younger than 18 in good health and CMV-seronegative. Sequencing was performed on PBMCs. The DNA for the CDR3 is TGTGCCAGCAGCTTAATATCGAACACTGAAGCTTTCTTT. It yields the protein CASSLISNTEAFF.